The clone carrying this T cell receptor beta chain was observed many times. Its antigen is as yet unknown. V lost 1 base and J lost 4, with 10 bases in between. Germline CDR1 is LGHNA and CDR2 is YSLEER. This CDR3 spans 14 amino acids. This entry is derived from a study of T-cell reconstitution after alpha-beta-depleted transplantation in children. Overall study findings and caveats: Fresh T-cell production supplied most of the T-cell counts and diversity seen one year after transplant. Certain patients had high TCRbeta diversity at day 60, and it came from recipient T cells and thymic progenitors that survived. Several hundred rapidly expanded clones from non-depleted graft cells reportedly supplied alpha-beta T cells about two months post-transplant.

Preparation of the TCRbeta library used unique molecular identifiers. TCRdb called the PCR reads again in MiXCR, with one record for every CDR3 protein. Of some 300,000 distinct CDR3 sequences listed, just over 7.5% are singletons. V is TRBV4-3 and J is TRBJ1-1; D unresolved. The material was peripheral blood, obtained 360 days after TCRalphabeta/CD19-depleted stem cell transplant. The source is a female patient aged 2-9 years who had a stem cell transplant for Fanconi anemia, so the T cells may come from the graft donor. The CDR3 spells CASSQVEGFTEAFF. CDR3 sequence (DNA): TGCGCCAGCAGCCAAGTTGAAGGTTTCACTGAAGCTTTCTTT.